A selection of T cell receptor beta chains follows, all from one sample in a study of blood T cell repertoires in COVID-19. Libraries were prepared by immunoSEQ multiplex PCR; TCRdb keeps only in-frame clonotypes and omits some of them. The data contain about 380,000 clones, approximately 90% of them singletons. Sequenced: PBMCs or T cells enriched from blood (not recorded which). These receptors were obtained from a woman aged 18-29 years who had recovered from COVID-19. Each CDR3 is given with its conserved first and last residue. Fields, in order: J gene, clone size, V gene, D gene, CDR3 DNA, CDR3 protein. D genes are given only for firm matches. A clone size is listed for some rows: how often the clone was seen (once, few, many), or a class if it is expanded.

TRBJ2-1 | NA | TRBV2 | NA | TGTGCCAGCAGCGGAGTAGGCCCCTACAATGAGCAGTTCTTC | CASSGVGPYNEQFF
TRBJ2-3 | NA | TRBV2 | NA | TGTGCCAGTGGGGCAATGGGAGATACGCAGTATTTT | CASGAMGDTQYF
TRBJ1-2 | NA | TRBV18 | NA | TGTGCCAGCTCAGAAAACGGGAGGGGCTACACCTTC | CASSENGRGYTF
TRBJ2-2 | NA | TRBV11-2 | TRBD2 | TGTGCCAGCAGCTCTCAGACTAGCGGGACCACCGGGGAGCTGTTTTTT | CASSSQTSGTTGELFF
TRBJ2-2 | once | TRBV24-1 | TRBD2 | TGTGCCACCAGCGGGACTAGCGGGGGGGCAGGGAACACCGGGGAGCTGTTTTTT | CATSGTSGGAGNTGELFF
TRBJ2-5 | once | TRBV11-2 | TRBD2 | TGTGCCAGCAGCAAGAGCGGGGCCCGGGGGACCCAGTACTTC | CASSKSGARGTQYF
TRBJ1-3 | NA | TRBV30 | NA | TGTGCCTGGACCCCCGCCTGGCCTGGAAACACCATATATTTT | CAWTPAWPGNTIYF
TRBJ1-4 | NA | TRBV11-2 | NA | TGTGCCAGCAGCGCAGGGCGGGAAAAACTGTTTTTT | CASSAGREKLFF
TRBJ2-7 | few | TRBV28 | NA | TGTGCCAGCGGGGAAAGGAGGGAAAGGCAGTACTTC | CASGERRERQYF
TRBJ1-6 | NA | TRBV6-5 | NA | TGTGCCAGTTACTTGGACAAGCCATCTTCACCCCTCCACTTT | CASYLDKPSSPLHF
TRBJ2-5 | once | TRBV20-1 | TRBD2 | TGCAGTGCTAGTCGTCCTAGCGGGGGGGCGGAGACCCAGTACTTC | CSASRPSGGAETQYF
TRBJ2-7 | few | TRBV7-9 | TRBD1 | TGTGCCAGCAGCCTAGGAGACAGGGGGAGACCCTACGAGCAGTACTTC | CASSLGDRGRPYEQYF
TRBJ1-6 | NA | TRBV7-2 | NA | TGTGCCAGCAGCACGCGGTGGACAGAAAGAAATTCACCCCTCCACTTT | CASSTRWTERNSPLHF
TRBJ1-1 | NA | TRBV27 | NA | TGTGCCAGCAGTTTTGGGATTAGCGGCACTGAAGCTTTCTTT | CASSFGISGTEAFF
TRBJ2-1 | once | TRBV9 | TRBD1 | TGTGCCAGCAGCGTTACCCTTTGGGACAGGGGGAGGCATGAGCAGTTCTTC | CASSVTLWDRGRHEQFF
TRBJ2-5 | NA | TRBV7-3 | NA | TGTGCCAGCAGTCCACAGCTTAGCGGAAAAGAGACCCAGTACTTC | CASSPQLSGKETQYF
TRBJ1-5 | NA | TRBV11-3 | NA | TGTGCCAGCAGCTTTCAACATCCTAGCAGGCTTGGCAATCAGCCCCAGCATTTT | CASSFQHPSRLGNQPQHF
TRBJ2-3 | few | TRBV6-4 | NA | TGTGCCAGCAGTGAATTTGCGGGGGCTAGCACAGATACGCAGTATTTT | CASSEFAGASTDTQYF
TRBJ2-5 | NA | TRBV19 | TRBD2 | TGTGCCAGTAGTACCCTGCAGCGGGGGGGCATAGAGACCCAGTACTTC | CASSTLQRGGIETQYF
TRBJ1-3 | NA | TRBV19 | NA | TGTGCCAGTAGTATTGGGGCCTACTCTGGAAACACCATATATTTT | CASSIGAYSGNTIYF
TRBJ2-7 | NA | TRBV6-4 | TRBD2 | TGTGCCAGCAGTCAGAGGGAGGGATCCTACGAGCAGTACTTC | CASSQREGSYEQYF
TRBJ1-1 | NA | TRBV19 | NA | TGTGCCAGTAGTACCCACCGAAGGGGGAACACTGAAGCTTTCTTT | CASSTHRRGNTEAFF
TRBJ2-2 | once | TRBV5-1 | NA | TGCGCCAGCAGCTTGTCTAGCCAGACCGGGGAGCTGTTTTTT | CASSLSSQTGELFF
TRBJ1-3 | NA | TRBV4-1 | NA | TGCGCCAGCAGCCAATTTACAGCGGCTGGATCTGGAAACACCATATATTTT | CASSQFTAAGSGNTIYF
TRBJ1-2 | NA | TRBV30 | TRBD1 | TGTGCCTGGAGTGTACGATGGGGACAGGGGGCGCATGGCTACACCTTC | CAWSVRWGQGAHGYTF
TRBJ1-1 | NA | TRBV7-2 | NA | TGTGCCAGCAGCTTAATCAGACAGGACACTGAAGCTTTCTTT | CASSLIRQDTEAFF
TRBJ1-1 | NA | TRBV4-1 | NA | TGCGCCAGCAGCCAGGTACTGACAGGCAGCGATGAAGCTTTCTTT | CASSQVLTGSDEAFF
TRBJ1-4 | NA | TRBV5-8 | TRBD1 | TGTGCCAGCAGCTTCCGTGGGACAGGGTATGAAAAACTGTTTTTT | CASSFRGTGYEKLFF
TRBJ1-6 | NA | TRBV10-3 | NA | TGTGCCATCAGTGACGGGAATTCACCCCTCCACTTT | CAISDGNSPLHF
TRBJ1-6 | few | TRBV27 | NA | TGTGCCAGCAGTTTGGAAGGCCCGGCGGTCAATAATTCACCCCTCCACTTT | CASSLEGPAVNNSPLHF
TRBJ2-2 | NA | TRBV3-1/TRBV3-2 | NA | TGTGCCAGCAGAAAAAATCGGGAAGAGCTGTTTTTT | CASRKNREELFF
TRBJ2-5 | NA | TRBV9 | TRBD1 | TGTGCCAGCAGCCCCCGACAGGGAGTAGCGCCAGAGACCCAGTACTTC | CASSPRQGVAPETQYF